The T cell receptor beta chain under discussion was sequenced for a study of human T cells and chemical hapten exposure (dated by TCRdb to the early 2020s). About the study as a whole: For sensitization, 2% DPC in acetone was applied to a roughly 2 cm by roughly 2 cm area of upper inner arm skin. Throughout the roughly 23-week study period, patients were also given weekly therapeutic DPC doses on the scalp. Patient blood was sampled pre-sensitization (week 0) and at 2, 6 and about 24 weeks after DPC sensitization. The patient cohort, mostly female, included alopecia areata with under or over 50% scalp involvement, alopecia totalis and alopecia universalis. Peripheral blood TCR repertoire changes were tracked in vivo in alopecia patients during primary and secondary sensitization to the hapten diphenylcyclopropenone (DPC). Patch tests used Finn chambers with 0.01% DPC on the upper back, scored after 6 days by International Contact Dermatitis Research Group standards. For TCR sequencing, blood came from some 31 alopecia patients at anywhere from one to four time points (pre-sensitization, 2, 6 and 24 weeks). Libraries were combined into a pool for sequencing, and differences in TCR yield between samples came mainly from small differences in library volumes within the pool. The study at large found these results: Patch test score correlated positively with the number of PT1 expanded TCRs, reaching significance at thresholds 8, 16 and 32 but not at 4. All patients had alopecia, a presumed autoimmune disease, so their immune response might differ from that of healthy individuals. Expanded TCRs formed significantly more large CDR3 similarity clusters than pre-sensitization or healthy control sets, consistent with antigen-driven responses. The number of TCRs above 1 in 1000 frequency did not change with DPC sensitization; there was no evidence of global repertoire structure alterations. After repeated subsampling, changes were observed in the strength of the expansion versus patch-test correlation and in the threshold at which the correlation became significant.

This clonotype was seen a few times. Its antigen target is currently unknown. Per-nucleotide qualities are absent, and no much larger clonotype sits a single base away. The time point tag for this specimen amounts to: patch test 2, 6 weeks after DPC sensitization. The intended sense of this specimen's treatment or condition label: therapeutic diphenylcyclopropenone sensitization with weekly scalp DPC. At every patch-test visit, the blood draw took place before the patch test was put on. Patients were eligible if aged 18 to 70, diagnosed with alopecia and judged suitable for DPC therapy, and pregnant patients were excluded. Total RNA was extracted from unfractionated whole blood that had been collected in Tempus Blood RNA tubes. The library was prepared using RACE. The run used a NextSeq 500. During library preparation, unique molecular identifiers were attached to individual cDNA molecules so that TCRs could be counted quantitatively and reproducibly. Each blood RNA sample was used to sequence both TCR alpha and TCR beta chains. The authors processed their data as follows. Samples had a median of around 92,000 TCRs, with a range from 23,224 to 690,600. The Decombinator software suite was used to annotate the V, J and CDR3 of the TCR reads. To make PS versus PT1 abundance plots, every sample was subsampled to the same number of TCRs (28,000). TCRs were defined as expanded if absent before sensitization and observed at least eight times at the 2-week time point. TCRdb reworked the public reads: Q25 trimming with fastp, MiXCR clone assembly, productive beta chains retained. Entries are consolidated by CDR3 protein sequence, retaining the most common genes and DNA. TCRdb, not the original authors, processed these V and J calls. Counted in this sample were 360,000 or so distinct CDR3 sequences; about 6.3% of them appeared once. Over 5.5% of the sample goes to the ten largest clones.

Sample: whole blood, taken in connection with sensitization to the hapten diphenylcyclopropenone (DPC). This clonotype was obtained from a woman aged 18-35 years with alopecia areata. Some clones in this sample may be carry-over from other donors' samples.

CDR3 loop: CASSQGGGGDQPQHF. The nucleotide sequence reads as follows: TGTGCCAGCAGCCAAGGCGGAGGCGGGGATCAGCCCCAGCATTTT. The V and J genes are TRBV3-1 and TRBJ1-5; the D gene lacks a confident call. In the germline V gene (reference sequence), CDR1 corresponds to LGHDT and CDR2 to YNNKEL. The CDR3 numbers 15 residues from cysteine through phenylalanine. Just the 45-base CDR3 DNA is kept, in frame starting at base 1. V is reduced by 1 base and J by 5 bases, leaving a spacing of 12 bases between them.